Each of the 20 T cell receptor beta chains below was sequenced from the same sample in a study of T cell repertoires in cytomegalovirus infection. Each CDR3 protein gets one entry after TCRdb re-called the reads with MiXCR. The sample holds 250,000 or so distinct CDR3 sequences, approximately 10% seen once. The specimen was PBMCs. Source of these receptors: a human donor in good health (CMV status not recorded). Some clones in this sample may be carry-over from other donors' samples.

This clonotype was seen many times. The V call is TRBV7-8, the J call TRBJ2-1; D is undetermined. From germline, CDR1 is SGHVS and CDR2 FQNEAQ. Deletions cut 5 bases from V and 6 bases from J, with 14 bases between. This CDR3 is 14 amino acids long. The DNA of the CDR3 is TGTGCCAGCAGCCCAATACAGTTGGGCAATGAGCAGTTCTTC. Translation: CASSPIQLGNEQFF.

At least ten counts were recorded for this clonotype. This chain connects TRBV28 to TRBJ1-2, with D unclear. The CDR3 runs to 15 residues. The germline V gene has CDR1 MDHEN and CDR2 SYDVKM. The V and J ends lost 6 bases and 3 bases respectively, with 17 bases between them. CDR3: CASREPSGRHYGYTF. The CDR3 DNA is TGTGCCAGCAGAGAACCATCCGGCAGGCACTATGGCTACACCTTC.

This clonotype was counted between two and nine times. This chain connects TRBV2 to TRBJ1-3; D uncertain. Trimming stripped 7 bases from V and 0 bases from J, with 13 bases between. The germline V gene has CDR1 SNHLY and CDR2 FYNNEI. The CDR3 is 15 residues long. CDR3 region: CASTQDGISGNTIYF. CDR3 sequence (DNA): TGTGCCAGCACCCAGGACGGTATCTCTGGAAACACCATATATTTT. Drawing the rest from reference TRBV2 and TRBJ1-3, the complete variable domain is EPEVTQTPSHQVTQMGQEVILRCVPISNHLYFYWYRQILGQKVEFLVSFYNNEISEKSEIFDDQFSVERPDGSNFTLKIRSTKLEDSAMYFCASTQDGISGNTIYFGEGSWLTVV.

The chain carries TRBV2 and TRBJ2-2; a possible D gene is TRBD1 (7 bases). V lost 4 bases, J lost 7 bases, and 16 bases lay in between. CDR3 size: 15 residues. Germline V gene data show CDR1 as SNHLY and CDR2 as FYNNEI. The chain's CDR3 is CASSARGAFIGELFF. DNA for the CDR3: TGTGCCAGCAGTGCCAGGGGGGCTTTTATCGGGGAGCTGTTTTTT. Filled out from reference TRBV2 and TRBJ2-2, the complete variable domain reads EPEVTQTPSHQVTQMGQEVILRCVPISNHLYFYWYRQILGQKVEFLVSFYNNEISEKSEIFDDQFSVERPDGSNFTLKIRSTKLEDSAMYFCASSARGAFIGELFFGEGSRLTVL.

This clonotype has ten or more counts. The gene calls are TRBV6-2 or TRBV6-3 and TRBJ2-5, with D maybe TRBD1 (6 bases). Germline values: CDR1 MNHEY, CDR2 SVGEGT. The V and J ends lost 8 bases and 2 bases respectively, with 9 bases between them. CDR3 size: 12 residues. CDR3 coding DNA: TGTGCCAGCCGGACAGTTCAAGAGACCCAGTACTTC. Its protein is CASRTVQETQYF.

The rearrangement uses TRBV19 and TRBJ2-1; 11 bases are shared with TRBD1. Germline lookup yields CDR1 LNHDA and CDR2 SQIVND (reference sequence). The V gene end was trimmed by 6 bases and the J gene end by 7 bases; junction bases not matched to a gene: 5. This CDR3 spans 14 amino acids. The DNA of the CDR3 is TGTGCCAGTAGCCGGACAGGGGGCGTGAATGAGCAGTTCTTC. It is translated as CASSRTGGVNEQFF.

This clonotype was counted only a few times. The V call is TRBV20-1, the J call TRBJ1-2; D unresolved. The CDR3 sequence is 12 residues long. Germline V gene lookup returns CDR1 DFQATT and CDR2 SNEGSKA (reference sequence). Trimming cost V 0 bases and J 4 bases, with 6 bases left between them. Written as DNA, the CDR3 is TGCAGTGCTAGAGAAACAGCCTATGGCTACACCTTC. This codes for CSARETAYGYTF.

J is TRBJ2-5 and V is TRBV7-2; D call uncertain. The V gene's germline CDR1 is SGHTA and CDR2 FQGNSA. Trimming left V 1 base short and J 5 bases short, with 14 bases between. CDR3 size: 15 residues. As DNA, the CDR3 is TGTGCCAGCAGCTTAGTTGGCAGTTCCCGGGAGACCCAGTACTTC. Protein sequence: CASSLVGSSRETQYF. Combining the CDR3 with reference TRBV7-2 and TRBJ2-5 gives the whole variable domain GAGVSQSPSNKVTEKGKDVELRCDPISGHTALYWYRQSLGQGLEFLIYFQGNSAPDKSGLPSDRFSAERTGGSVSTLTIQRTQQEDSAVYLCASSLVGSSRETQYFGPGTRLLVL.

The rearrangement uses TRBV19 and TRBJ2-7; D gene uncertain. This CDR3 has 13 residues. In germline, CDR1 is LNHDA, CDR2 SQIVND (reference sequence). Trimming left V 1 base short and J 6 bases short, with 10 bases between. The CDR3 sequence is CASSIGTQTEQYF. In DNA, the CDR3 is TGTGCCAGTAGTATAGGGACCCAGACCGAGCAGTACTTC.

Only a few counts were recorded for this clonotype. This chain links TRBV7-2 with TRBJ2-7; D call uncertain. The CDR3 spans 14 residues. The V end lost 4 bases, the J end lost 6 bases, and 16 bases lay between the germline ends. Germline CDR1 is SGHTA and CDR2 is FQGNSA. CDR3 in DNA: TGTGCCAGCAGCTCCCCCCCCCCCGGCGCCGAGCAGTACTTC. Translating it yields CASSSPPPGAEQYF.

There are many counts of this clonotype. This rearrangement joins TRBV7-2 to TRBJ2-5; the D is unclear. From germline, CDR1 is SGHTA and CDR2 FQGNSA. The CDR3 is 14 residues long. The V gene lost 5 bases and the J gene lost 1 base, with 11 bases spanning the gap. CDR3 sequence: CASSRGKLQETQYF. The CDR3 nucleotides are TGTGCCAGCAGCCGTGGAAAGCTCCAAGAGACCCAGTACTTC.

There are many counts of this clonotype. The genes are TRBV20-1 and TRBJ1-5; D might be TRBD1 (6 bases). V was shortened by 6 bases and J by 4 bases, with 16 bases between the two germline ends. Germline CDR1 and CDR2: DFQATT and SNEGSKA (reference sequence). The CDR3 consists of 14 residues. The CDR3 is CSAETGQGNQPQHF. The CDR3 DNA follows: TGCAGTGCAGAGACAGGTCAGGGGAATCAGCCCCAGCATTTT.

The chain combines TRBV20-1 with TRBJ2-3; D uncertain. CDR1 and CDR2 (germline): DFQATT, SNEGSKA (reference sequence). CDR3 length: 12 residues. V lost 5 bases, J lost 2 bases, and 8 bases lay in between. The CDR3 bases are TGCAGTGCTCCTCCGGACACAGATACGCAGTATTTT. This encodes CSAPPDTDTQYF.

This clonotype has a count of ten or more. V gene TRBV20-1 combines with J gene TRBJ2-7; no firm D call. V lost 4 bases, J lost 0 bases, and 13 bases lay in between. The germline gives CDR1 DFQATT, CDR2 SNEGSKA (reference sequence). This CDR3 has 14 residues. The chain's CDR3 is CSAKNLWTSYEQYF. The CDR3 coding sequence is TGCAGTGCTAAAAACCTTTGGACCTCCTACGAGCAGTACTTC.

The CDR3 is CASSLAHVGGEQYF. The CDR3 DNA is TGTGCCAGCAGTTTAGCGCATGTAGGGGGCGAGCAGTACTTC. The V call is TRBV12-3 or TRBV12-4, the J call TRBJ2-7, with D possibly TRBD1 on 6 matching bases. Deletions cut 0 bases from V and 6 bases from J, with 12 bases between. The length of the CDR3 is 14 residues.

This clonotype was observed many times. The chain carries TRBV7-9 and TRBJ1-5; no clear D gene. Germline assignment: CDR1 SEHNR and CDR2 FQNEAQ (reference sequence). The CDR3 covers 14 residues. Trimming took 5 bases from V and 9 from J, leaving 17 bases between them. Written as DNA, the CDR3 is TGTGCCAGCAGCGACGACACCAGGTTTGGGCCCCAGCATTTT. Residues: CASSDDTRFGPQHF.

This sequence joins TRBV6-2 or TRBV6-3 and TRBJ2-7; D remains unclear. CDR3 size: 13 residues. The germline V gene encodes CDR1 MNHEY and CDR2 SVGEGT. V shed 11 bases and J shed 2 bases, with 16 bases lying between them. The CDR3 loop is CAVTTPTPYEQYF. For the CDR3, the DNA is TGTGCCGTCACAACCCCAACGCCCTACGAGCAGTACTTC.

This clonotype was found many times. The chain couples TRBV6-8 to TRBJ1-6, with a weak D call TRBD1 (5 bases). Germline V CDR1 and CDR2: MNHGY, SAAAGT. The CDR3 is made up of 14 amino acids. V shed 6 bases and J shed 8 bases, with 14 bases lying between them. The CDR3 loop is CASSLGAGHSPLHF. CDR3 sequence (DNA): TGTGCCAGCAGCTTGGGCGCAGGGCATTCACCCCTCCACTTT.

This clonotype was seen ten or more times. The V call is TRBV10-3, the J call TRBJ2-6; no firm D call. This CDR3 contains 16 residues. CDR1 and CDR2 from the germline V gene are ENHRY and SYGVKD. The V and J ends lost 8 bases and 0 bases respectively, with 14 bases between them. The CDR3: CAIPSESSSGANVLTF. The CDR3 bases are TGTGCCATCCCCAGTGAATCGTCCTCTGGGGCCAACGTCCTGACTTTC.

Regarding this clonotype: A read error is possible here, since a much larger clone lies one base away. V usage is TRBV20-1 and J usage is TRBJ2-2; 9 bases are shared with TRBD2. The CDR3 extends over 14 amino acids. The germline CDR1 and CDR2 sequences are DFQATT and SNEGSKA (reference sequence). CDR3 bases: TGCAGTGCTAGGGCGGGGGGGAACACCGGGGGGCTGTTTTTT. Amino acids: CSARAGGNTGGLFF.